This T cell receptor (beta chain) was sequenced for a study of T-cell reconstitution after alpha-beta-depleted transplantation in children. Whole-study results and caveats: The main origin of T-cell counts and diversity one year after transplant was newly produced T cells.

The CDR3 is 15 residues long. J was trimmed by 4 bases and V by 0 bases; bases with no gene match: 2. Germline V CDR1 and CDR2: SGHDT, YYEEEE. During its preparation, the TCRbeta library received unique molecular identifiers. TCRdb fed the PCR reads into MiXCR, producing one record per CDR3 protein. The sample comprises roughly 120,000 distinct CDR3 sequences, roughly 23% of which are singletons, and about 11% rests with the top ten. This clonotype was observed many times. Antigen unknown. Sequences were derived from PBMCs, mostly from graft donor cells, sampled 180 days after TCRalphabeta/CD19-depleted stem cell transplant. V is TRBV5-6 and J is TRBJ1-1, with 11 bases matching TRBD1. The clonotype was recovered from a male patient between 2 and 15 years old who had a stem cell transplant for chronic granulomatous disease, so the T cells may come from the graft donor. CDR3 amino acids: CASSLGTGGFTEAFF. The CDR3 DNA is TGTGCCAGCAGCTTGGGGACAGGGGGCTTCACTGAAGCTTTCTTT.